This T cell receptor beta chain emerged from a study of CD8 T cells in Susac syndrome. Findings and limits, study-wide: The relatively small number of individuals in the TCR sequencing and HLA analysis was acknowledged by the study.

The junction had 16 bases not matched to a gene; V was cut back by 0 bases and J by 1 base. The CDR3 covers 20 residues. CDR1 and CDR2 (germline): SGDLS, YYNGEE. Regarding this clonotype: Its specificity is unknown.

About 0.5 to 1 ug RNA was reverse transcribed with random hexamers. TCRdb ran MiXCR on the immunoSEQ multiplex PCR reads and lists one entry per CDR3 protein. The table has some 300,000 distinct CDR3 sequences, approximately 84% seen once; the top ten hold 0.095% to 0.14%. This receptor was identified in a human donor with multiple sclerosis. The specimen was CD8+ T cells from PBMCs. V usage is TRBV9 and J usage is TRBJ2-3; 8 bases match TRBD1. CDR3 DNA: TGTGCCAGCAGCGTAGAGGATAGGGCAGGGGGCACTTGGGGCACAGATACGCAGTATTTT. Its translation is CASSVEDRAGGTWGTDTQYF. Looking up the rest from reference TRBV9 and TRBJ2-3 gives the full variable domain: DSGVTQTPKHLITATGQRVTLRCSPRSGDLSVYWYQQSLDQGLQFLIQYYNGEERAKGNILERFSAQQFPDLHSELNLSSLELGDSALYFCASSVEDRAGGTWGTDTQYFGPGTRLTVL.